A single sample gave rise to the 32 T cell receptor beta chains below, sequenced in a study of graft-versus-host responses after intestinal transplantation (dated by TCRdb to the early 2020s). The protocol used for the library was the immunoSEQ multiplex PCR assay. What TCRdb holds here is the immuneACCESS table cut down to in-frame rearrangements. Part of the clones is not present; checked against another copy, under half of the missing clones reflect an unresolved V gene, and the others are unexplained. This sample holds approximately 80,000 clones; approximately 88% were observed only once. The ten largest make up roughly 0.32% of the sample. Explained via the paper, the time point label denotes: cells obtained before transplantation from donor or recipient. These receptors have no known antigen. Sample: unstimulated CD4+ T cells sorted from spleen or lymph node cells, taken before intestinal transplant. The receptors were gathered from a human donor who received an intestinal transplant.

The genes are TRBV5-4 and TRBJ2-7, with TRBD2 identical over 7 bases. Germline V gene sequence: CDR1 SGHNT, CDR2 YYREEE (reference sequence). The CDR3 length is 13 residues. V gave up 4 bases and J gave up 2 bases; unmatched junction bases: 3. DNA of the CDR3: TGTGCCAGCAGCCACGGGACTACCTACGAGCAGTACTTC. It is translated as CASSHGTTYEQYF.

The J gene is TRBJ2-5, the V gene TRBV9, with a weak D call TRBD1 (5 bases). V was cut by 4 bases and J by 2 bases, with 9 bases left in between. Germline V gene data show CDR1 as SGDLS and CDR2 as YYNGEE. The CDR3 is made up of 13 amino acids. This CDR3 reads CASSRGSQETQYF. In nucleotides, the CDR3 is TGTGCCAGCAGCAGGGGAAGTCAAGAGACCCAGTACTTC. Using reference TRBV9 and TRBJ2-5 for the parts outside the CDR3, the full variable domain is DSGVTQTPKHLITATGQRVTLRCSPRSGDLSVYWYQQSLDQGLQFLIQYYNGEERAKGNILERFSAQQFPDLHSELNLSSLELGDSALYFCASSRGSQETQYFGPGTRLLVL.

The J gene is TRBJ1-5, the V gene TRBV4-1; D may be TRBD1 (5 bases). CDR3 length: 17 amino acids. The germline V gene has CDR1 MGHRA and CDR2 YSYEKL. Trimming took off 0 bases at V and 7 bases at J, with 19 bases between the two ends. The DNA of the CDR3 is TGCGCCAGCAGCCAAGATTTCGGGGGAATTGGGAGGCAGCCCCAGCATTTT. As protein: CASSQDFGGIGRQPQHF.

V and J are TRBV10-2 and TRBJ2-7; 8 bases are shared with TRBD1. CDR1 and CDR2 from the germline V gene are WSHSY and SAAADI. This CDR3 is built from 13 residues. The J segment lost 1 base and the V segment lost 5 bases, leaving 1 base of the junction unmatched. In nucleotides, the CDR3 is TGCGCCAGCAGTCGGACAGGGTCCTACGAGCAGTACTTC. Its protein is CASSRTGSYEQYF.

This chain links TRBV2 with TRBJ1-2; D not certain. Germline V gives CDR1 SNHLY, CDR2 FYNNEI. V was clipped by 6 bases and J by 0 bases, with 5 bases between them. CDR3 length: 12 residues. DNA of the CDR3: TGTGCCAGCAGACAGTCTAACTATGGCTACACCTTC. Translation: CASRQSNYGYTF.

The rearrangement joins TRBV28 to TRBJ1-5; 9 bases fit TRBD1. CDR3 size: 17 residues. The germline CDR1 and CDR2 sequences are MDHEN and SYDVKM. V was clipped by 5 bases and J by 2 bases; unmatched bases: 10. As DNA, the CDR3 is TGTGCCAGCAGTCCCGGGACAGGGTTAGGGGGCAATCAGCCCCAGCATTTT. It is translated as CASSPGTGLGGNQPQHF.

The CDR3 nucleotides read TGTGCCAGCAGTGAAACCAGCGCCGGCTATCAGCCCCAGCATTTT. Translating it yields CASSETSAGYQPQHF. The chain links TRBV2 to TRBJ1-5; no clear D. Germline loops: CDR1 SNHLY, CDR2 FYNNEI. CDR3 length equals 15 residues. V was trimmed by 2 bases and J by 5 bases, leaving 13 bases between them.

V usage is TRBV6-5 and J usage is TRBJ2-5, with TRBD1 identical over 11 bases. Germline CDR1 is MNHEY and CDR2 is SVGAGI. The J segment lost 2 bases and the V segment lost 6 bases, leaving 5 bases of the junction unmatched. The CDR3 extends over 15 amino acids. In DNA form, the CDR3 reads TGTGCCAGCAGAAAGAGGGACAGGGGGCAAGAGACCCAGTACTTC. Translation: CASRKRDRGQETQYF.

The genes are TRBV6-5 and TRBJ2-1; 11 bases align to TRBD2. Germline lookup yields CDR1 MNHEY and CDR2 SVGAGI. V shed 2 bases and J 8 bases; nucleotides not matched to a gene: 5. This CDR3 is built from 15 residues. CDR3 loop: CASSYRLAGGYEQFF. Here the CDR3 DNA reads TGTGCCAGCAGTTACCGGCTAGCGGGGGGTTATGAGCAGTTCTTC.

This rearrangement joins TRBV30 to TRBJ1-1; a weak D match, TRBD1 (5 bases). Germline V lookup: CDR1 GTSNPN, CDR2 SVGIG (reference sequence). The CDR3 loop spans 12 amino acids. V lost 5 bases and J 1 base, leaving 8 bases between the germline ends. As DNA, the CDR3 is TGTGCCTGGGGTCAGGGGAACACTGAAGCTTTCTTT. The encoded protein is CAWGQGNTEAFF.

The chain uses TRBV5-6 and TRBJ2-7; perhaps TRBD1 as D (5 bases). V gave up 4 bases and J gave up 2 bases, with 10 bases separating them. Germline CDR1 is SGHDT and CDR2 is YYEEEE. The CDR3 runs 13 residues. The CDR3 sequence: CASSRQGTYEQYF. The CDR3 region has the DNA TGTGCCAGCAGCAGGCAGGGTACCTACGAGCAGTACTTC.

V is TRBV27 and J is TRBJ1-5, with D possibly matching TRBD1 (5 bases). CDR3 length equals 14 residues. V was shortened by 3 bases and J by 3 bases, with 9 bases between the two germline ends. CDR1 is MNHEY and CDR2 is SMNVEV in the germline V gene (reference sequence). CDR3 in DNA: TGTGCCAGCAGTTTGGAGGGGTCCAATCAGCCCCAGCATTTT. Protein sequence: CASSLEGSNQPQHF.

This clone was recorded only once. The chain has TRBV7-2 and TRBJ2-2; D might be TRBD1 (5 bases). Trimming cost V 1 base and J 0 bases, with 15 bases left between them. This CDR3 is 18 amino acids long. Looked up from germline, CDR1 is SGHTA and CDR2 is FQGNSA. CDR3 in DNA: TGTGCCAGCAGCTTAGGCCCTAGGGGCCGCGCGAACACCGGGGAGCTGTTTTTT. Translating gives CASSLGPRGRANTGELFF. Variable domain in full (rest from reference TRBV7-2 and TRBJ2-2): GAGVSQSPSNKVTEKGKDVELRCDPISGHTALYWYRQSLGQGLEFLIYFQGNSAPDKSGLPSDRFSAERTGGSVSTLTIQRTQQEDSAVYLCASSLGPRGRANTGELFFGEGSRLTVL.

The rearrangement uses TRBV6-6 and TRBJ2-1, with TRBD2 identical over 7 bases. Germline CDR1 MNHNY, CDR2 SVGAGI (reference sequence). J was trimmed by 1 base and V by 5 bases; bases with no gene match: 5. The CDR3 is 15 residues long. CDR3 protein: CASSQRDKSYNEQFF. The CDR3 nucleotides read TGTGCCAGCAGTCAGCGGGATAAGTCCTACAATGAGCAGTTCTTC.

This clone was seen once. The rearrangement joins TRBV6-5 to TRBJ2-7; no clear D gene. Trimming took off 0 bases at V and 1 base at J, with 13 bases between the two ends. This CDR3 has 16 amino acids. Germline values: CDR1 MNHEY, CDR2 SVGAGI. CDR3 sequence reads: CASSYSRLTVSYEQYF. CDR3 sequence (DNA): TGTGCCAGCAGTTACTCGAGGTTGACGGTATCCTACGAGCAGTACTTC.

This clone occurred a few times. J is TRBJ1-2 and V is TRBV15; no clear D. Germline assignment: CDR1 LNHNV and CDR2 YYDKDF (reference sequence). V lost 1 base and J lost 8, with 17 bases in between. The CDR3 has 15 residues. CDR3 in DNA: TGTGCCACCAGCAGAGCAGGTGGGAGCCCCTTAGGCTACACCTTC. Encoded protein: CATSRAGGSPLGYTF.

This clone was detected once. J is TRBJ2-3 and V is TRBV6-1; TRBD1 aligns across 7 bases. The CDR3 has 12 residues. V lost 6 bases, J lost 4 bases, and 1 base stayed unmatched. Looked up from germline, CDR1 is MNHNS and CDR2 is SASEGT. The CDR3 DNA reads as TGTGCCAGCAGACAGGGGTCAGATACGCAGTATTTT. Its protein is CASRQGSDTQYF.

The V call is TRBV4-1, the J call TRBJ2-1; TRBD1 might be the D (6 bases). Germline CDR1 and CDR2: MGHRA and YSYEKL. The CDR3 has 16 residues. Trimming pared 0 bases from V and 2 bases from J, leaving 11 bases between. CDR3 amino acids: CASSQDSTGTYNEQFF. The CDR3 bases are TGCGCCAGCAGCCAAGATAGTACAGGGACCTACAATGAGCAGTTCTTC.

V and J are TRBV18 and TRBJ2-5; D remains unclear. V was pared by 0 bases and J by 1 base, with 6 bases between. The CDR3 is made up of 14 amino acids. Germline CDR1 reads KGHSH; CDR2 reads LQKENI. DNA of the CDR3: TGTGCCAGCTCACCACCCGGGTTCCAAGAGACCCAGTACTTC. This gives the protein CASSPPGFQETQYF.

In regard to this clone: Other nucleotide sequences from this sample produce the same CDR3. The J gene is TRBJ2-7, the V gene TRBV9, with TRBD1 matching 10 bases. Germline lookup yields CDR1 SGDLS and CDR2 YYNGEE. Trimming removed 3 bases from V and 1 base from J; junction bases left unmatched: 7. The CDR3 length is 16 residues. The CDR3 sequence: CASSEQMGQGSYEQYF. CDR3 DNA: TGTGCCAGCAGCGAGCAGATGGGACAGGGGTCCTACGAGCAGTACTTC.

The chain combines TRBV9 with TRBJ2-2; 8 bases map to TRBD1. Per the germline V gene, CDR1 is SGDLS and CDR2 is YYNGEE. Trimming at V came to 2 bases and at J to 6 bases, leaving 3 bases not matched to a gene. This CDR3 comprises 14 residues. DNA of the CDR3: TGTGCCAGCAGCGTCACACAGGGGGCCGGGGAGCTGTTTTTT. Translated, it gives CASSVTQGAGELFF. The full variable domain, completed using reference TRBV9 and TRBJ2-2, is DSGVTQTPKHLITATGQRVTLRCSPRSGDLSVYWYQQSLDQGLQFLIQYYNGEERAKGNILERFSAQQFPDLHSELNLSSLELGDSALYFCASSVTQGAGELFFGEGSRLTVL.

V and J are TRBV6-5 and TRBJ1-2; D remains ambiguous. Germline CDR1 MNHEY, CDR2 SVGAGI. V was clipped by 8 bases and J by 4 bases, with 14 bases between them. This CDR3 comprises 13 residues. For the CDR3, the DNA is TGTGCCAGCCCTTACAGTTTTCTCTATGGCTACACCTTC. This gives the protein CASPYSFLYGYTF.

The V call is TRBV11-2, the J call TRBJ1-4, with a possible D match to TRBD1 (5 bases). Germline V gene lookup returns CDR1 SGHAT and CDR2 FQNNGV. This CDR3 region has 14 residues. Trimming removed 0 bases from V and 12 bases from J, with 14 bases in between. The CDR3 spells CASSLEGLSRELFF. CDR3 in DNA: TGTGCCAGCAGCTTAGAGGGACTTAGCCGGGAACTGTTTTTT.

The chain has TRBV30 and TRBJ1-6; D remains ambiguous. Germline V lookup: CDR1 GTSNPN, CDR2 SVGIG (reference sequence). The CDR3 runs to 14 residues. The ends were cut back, 0 bases at V and 6 bases at J, with 9 bases in the middle. The CDR3 sequence is CAWSVLEINSPLHF. The CDR3 bases are TGTGCCTGGAGTGTACTTGAAATTAATTCACCCCTCCACTTT.

V is TRBV6-5 and J is TRBJ1-2; TRBD1 matches at 9 bases. Looked up from germline, CDR1 is MNHEY and CDR2 is SVGAGI. There are 14 residues in the CDR3. With V trimmed by 6 bases and J by 9 bases, 11 bases remained unmatched. The chain's CDR3 is CASSPGQGSHRYTF. For the CDR3, the DNA is TGTGCCAGCAGCCCCGGACAGGGGAGCCATCGCTACACCTTC.

J is TRBJ1-2 and V is TRBV7-9, with 9 nucleotides matching TRBD1. V was pared by 5 bases and J by 6 bases, with 10 bases of the junction left unmatched. The CDR3 is 15 amino acids. Germline CDR1 reads SEHNR; CDR2 reads FQNEAQ (reference sequence). The CDR3 loop reads CASSPKPGTGHGYTF. The DNA for the CDR3 is TGTGCCAGCAGCCCTAAACCCGGGACAGGGCATGGCTACACCTTC.

This clone is a singleton in its sample. V gene TRBV27 combines with J gene TRBJ1-5, with D perhaps TRBD1 (6 bases). CDR1 is MNHEY and CDR2 is SMNVEV in the germline V gene (reference sequence). This CDR3 is built from 14 residues. V lost 3 bases and J lost 8, with 14 bases in between. The CDR3 DNA reads TGTGCCAGCAGTTTGCGGATGGCAGGGGAGCCCCAGCATTTT. It codes for CASSLRMAGEPQHF.

This clone was seen a handful of times. V and J are TRBV5-6 and TRBJ1-3; no reliable D call. V was trimmed by 1 base and J by 0 bases, leaving 2 bases between them. Germline V gene data show CDR1 as SGHDT and CDR2 as YYEEEE. The CDR3 sequence is 13 residues long. This CDR3 reads CASSLLSGNTIYF. The CDR3 DNA reads TGTGCCAGCAGCTTGCTCTCTGGAAACACCATATATTTT.

This sequence joins TRBV7-9 and TRBJ1-2; 9 nucleotides line up with TRBD1. This CDR3 region has 15 residues. V was clipped by 4 bases and J by 5 bases; unmatched bases: 8. Germline V gene lookup returns CDR1 SEHNR and CDR2 FQNEAQ (reference sequence). As DNA, the CDR3 is TGTGCCAGCAGCTGGACAGGGGCTACTACTTATGGCTACACCTTC. It specifies CASSWTGATTYGYTF.

This rearrangement joins TRBV5-4 to TRBJ2-5; a possible D gene is TRBD2 (6 bases). The V gene's germline CDR1 is SGHNT and CDR2 YYREEE (reference sequence). The CDR3 runs 15 residues. Trimming removed 0 bases from V and 5 bases from J, with 14 bases in between. CDR3 in amino acids: CASSLGRGDGETQYF. The CDR3 bases are TGTGCCAGCAGCTTGGGGCGGGGCGACGGGGAGACCCAGTACTTC.

The chain links TRBV30 to TRBJ1-2, with D uncertain. CDR3 length equals 12 residues. The germline V and J ends were trimmed by 0 bases and 4 bases, with 6 bases remaining between them. Germline CDR1 GTSNPN, CDR2 SVGIG (reference sequence). The CDR3 spells CAWSVPGYGYTF. DNA for the CDR3: TGTGCCTGGAGTGTCCCAGGCTATGGCTACACCTTC. The full variable domain, rest sourced from reference TRBV30 and TRBJ1-2, is SQTIHQWPATLVQPVGSPLSLECTVEGTSNPNLYWYRQAAGRGLQLLFYSVGIGQISSEVPQNLSASRPQDRQFILSSKKLLLSDSGFYLCAWSVPGYGYTFGSGTRLTVV.

The rearrangement links TRBV5-4 to TRBJ1-2; 7 nucleotides match TRBD1. Per the germline V gene, CDR1 is SGHNT and CDR2 is YYREEE (reference sequence). The CDR3 extends over 15 amino acids. J lost 2 bases, V lost 5 bases, and 9 bases had no gene match. CDR3 DNA: TGTGCCAGCAGACCAGGACAGGCCACGAACTATGGCTACACCTTC. Translating it yields CASRPGQATNYGYTF.